The present TCR beta chain was sequenced within a study of beta chain features in type 1 diabetes. Germline CDR1 SGHRS, CDR2 YFSETQ. Trimming left V 0 bases short and J 1 base short, with 9 bases between. The CDR3 is 15 amino acids. Expressed TCRB transcripts were sequenced because the isolated RNA had all been reverse transcribed beforehand. Assay used: immunoSEQ multiplex PCR; TCRdb lists only in-frame clones, some missing. In the table there are about 140,000 clones, 6.9% of which are singletons. This receptor was taken from a woman aged 25 to 39 in good health. The chain employs TRBV5-1 and TRBJ2-3, with D perhaps matching TRBD1 (5 bases). Material for sequencing was central memory CD4+ T cells from blood. The CDR3 protein is CASSLDKTGTDTQYF. DNA of the CDR3: TGCGCCAGCAGCTTGGATAAGACAGGCACAGATACGCAGTATTTT.